This TCR beta chain derives from a study of tumor-infiltrating lymphocytes in oesophageal squamous cell carcinoma. TCRdb used MiXCR to reprocess the PCR reads, holding one entry per CDR3 protein. The sample has 11,000 to 15,000 distinct CDR3 sequences, 46% seen once. Germline V gives CDR1 SGHTA, CDR2 FQGNSA. V lost 5 bases and J 0 bases, leaving 12 bases between the germline ends. The CDR3 length is 15 residues. Sequenced: blood. V gene TRBV7-2 combines with J gene TRBJ2-3; D gene unclear. This sequence originates from a male donor with esophageal squamous cell carcinoma. In nucleotides, the CDR3 is TGTGCCAGCAGCGCGGTTCTGGTGAGCACAGATACGCAGTATTTT. Protein sequence: CASSAVLVSTDTQYF.